The T cell receptor (beta chain) described here comes from a study of Ad26.COV2.S vaccination and SARS-CoV-2 variants. Study observations and caveats: CD8+ and CD4+ T cells specific for spike reportedly responded with substantial breadth after vaccination.

Libraries were prepared by immunoSEQ multiplex PCR; TCRdb keeps only in-frame clonotypes and omits some of them. The profile shows 300,000 to 400,000 clones, around 92% of them singletons. Remarks on this clone: What it binds is not known.

The V gene's germline CDR1 is KGHSH and CDR2 LQKENI. Trimming removed 0 bases at V and 9 bases at J, with 15 bases between. The CDR3 runs 14 residues. The sample consisted of peripheral blood, taken after recovery from COVID-19. V gene TRBV18 combines with J gene TRBJ2-7, with unresolved D. The TCR comes from a human donor who had recovered from COVID-19. The CDR3 is CASSPPGNPQSQYF. CDR3 in DNA: TGTGCCAGCTCACCACCCGGAAACCCCCAGTCGCAGTACTTC.